The clone carrying this T cell receptor (beta chain) was counted many times. Its antigen is unidentified. This sample was included in a study of CD8 T cells in ankylosing spondylitis. Study-level findings and limits: Reportedly, disease-linked clones are significantly enriched in ankylosing spondylitis patients' matched synovial fluid. In reactive arthritis synovial fluid and blood, some motif variants had been reported before.

It was by quantitative 5'-RACE with molecular barcodes that TCR beta libraries were made. MiXCR was run by TCRdb on the 5' RACE reads, yielding one entry per CDR3 protein. The data show around 340,000 distinct CDR3 sequences, approximately 14% seen once. The V and J ends lost 4 bases and 7 bases, in that order; junction bases with no gene match: 6. The CDR3 covers 14 residues. CDR1 and CDR2 from the germline V gene are MNHEY and SMNVEV (reference sequence). This receptor was taken from a male donor with ankylosing spondylitis or in good health (not recorded which). Sequencing input: blood, either unsorted or a sorted T cell fraction (not recorded which). The V gene is TRBV27, the J gene TRBJ2-2; the match to TRBD1 covers 7 bases. This chain's CDR3 is CASSSDRVIGELFF. The CDR3 DNA reads TGTGCCAGCAGTTCCGACAGGGTTATCGGGGAGCTGTTTTTT.